Reported below is one T cell receptor (beta chain). Antigen: not known. The data stem from a study of T cells after yellow fever vaccination. TCRdb passed the 5' RACE reads through MiXCR, listing each CDR3 protein once. The sample yields hundreds of thousands of distinct CDR3 sequences, around a fifth seen once. Germline-derived CDR1 and CDR2 are SGHRS and YFSETQ. J lost 4 bases, V lost 4 bases, and 13 bases had no gene match. The CDR3 loop spans 16 amino acids. Study results and limitations: From the bulk population, abundant clonotypes could contaminate and appear within FACS-sorted repertoires.

This sample comprised PBMCs, obtained more than 20 days after the first yellow fever vaccination. The rearrangement joins TRBV5-1 to TRBJ1-2; TRBD1 matches 7 bases. The source of this sequence is a man in his late teens or twenties who received the YFV17D yellow fever vaccine. The CDR3 here is CASSRTGDGILYGYTF. CDR3 DNA: TGCGCCAGCAGCAGGACAGGAGACGGCATACTCTATGGCTACACCTTC.